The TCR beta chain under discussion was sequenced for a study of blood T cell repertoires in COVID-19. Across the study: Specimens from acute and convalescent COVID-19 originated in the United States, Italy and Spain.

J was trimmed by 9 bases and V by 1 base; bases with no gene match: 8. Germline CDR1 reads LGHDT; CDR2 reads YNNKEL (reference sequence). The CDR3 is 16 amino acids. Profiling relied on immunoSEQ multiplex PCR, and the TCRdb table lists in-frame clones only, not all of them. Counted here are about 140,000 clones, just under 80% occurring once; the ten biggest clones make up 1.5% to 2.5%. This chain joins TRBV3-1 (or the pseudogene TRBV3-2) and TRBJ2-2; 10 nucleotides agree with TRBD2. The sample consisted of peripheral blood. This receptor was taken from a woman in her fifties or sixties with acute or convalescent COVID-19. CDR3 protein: CASSQASGRAARELFF. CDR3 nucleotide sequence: TGTGCCAGCAGCCAAGCGAGCGGGAGGGCCGCCCGGGAGCTGTTTTTT.